This T cell receptor (beta chain) stems from a study of response to subunit inactivated influenza vaccine. This CDR3 is 14 amino acids long. Trimming took off 4 bases at V and 4 bases at J, with 13 bases between the two ends. Germline lookup yields CDR1 SGHRS and CDR2 YFSETQ. MiXCR was run by TCRdb on the RT-PCR reads, yielding one entry per CDR3 protein. This table holds 500,000 to 600,000 distinct CDR3 sequences, roughly 13% found once. This clonotype was counted many times. This sequence was found in a man aged 50 to 60 who received an inactivated influenza vaccine. J is TRBJ2-3 and V is TRBV5-1; possibly TRBD1 for D (6 bases). Source: PBMCs from blood, taken about 40 days after vaccination. The CDR3 loop reads CASSRDKISDTQYF. In DNA form, the CDR3 reads TGCGCCAGCAGCCGGGACAAAATATCAGATACGCAGTATTTT. The full variable domain, with the rest looked up from reference TRBV5-1 and TRBJ2-3, is KAGVTQTPRYLIKTRGQQVTLSCSPISGHRSVSWYQQTPGQGLQFLFEYFSETQRNKGNFPGRFSGRQFSNSRSEMNVSTLELGDSALYLCASSRDKISDTQYFGPGTRLTVL.